This T cell receptor beta chain originates from a study of cytomegalovirus exposure and HLA in healthy donors. Study background: A previous analysis identified approximately 110 million unique TCR beta sequences derived from around 200 million T cells. Findings of the study overall: Earlier results showed most TCR beta V segments being productive about 87% or about 30% of the time. What a later analysis showed was that several of the most significant clusters appeared linked to common viral pathogens. Sequencing had likely introduced a cluster of highly shared sequence variants as an artifact.

The CDR3 has 15 residues. V lost 5 bases, J lost 2 bases, and 1 base stayed unmatched. Germline CDR1 SEHNR, CDR2 FQNEAQ (reference sequence). The PCR had 60 Vbeta and 13 Jbeta primers. TCRdb's copy holds only in-frame clones and misses some; the assay was immunoSEQ multiplex PCR. The repertoire table contains roughly 75,000 clones. As regards this clone: Its antigen is still unknown.

Sequencing used PBMCs. V is TRBV7-9 and J is TRBJ2-1; 12 nucleotides align to TRBD2. This receptor was identified in a man aged 40-50 years in good health and CMV-seronegative. CDR3 residues: CASSGLAGTYNEQFF. In nucleotides, the CDR3 is TGTGCCAGCAGCGGACTAGCGGGGACCTACAATGAGCAGTTCTTC.